Shown below are 6 T cell receptor beta chains from a single sample sequenced in a study of vaccination effects on CD4 cells after COVID-19. The repertoire was sequenced with immunoSEQ multiplex PCR; TCRdb's copy has only in-frame clones and lacks some. The table records tens of thousands of clones, roughly 79% of them present only once. Their recognized antigens are unknown. Having been cultured for about ten days, the cells underwent CD4+ T cell isolation. This material consisted of CD4+ T cells from PBMCs cultured without peptide, taken before COVID-19 vaccination. These receptors came from a human donor who received a COVID-19 vaccine.

The CDR3 nucleotides are TGTGCCACCAGCCCCGGGGGGCAGGAGACCCAGTACTTC. This sequence encodes CATSPGGQETQYF. V and J are TRBV24-1 and TRBJ2-5; maybe TRBD2 (7 bases). CDR3 length: 13 residues. CDR1 and CDR2 (germline): KGHDR, SFDVKD. Trimming took off 7 bases at V and 5 bases at J, with 13 bases between the two ends.

This chain connects TRBV28 to TRBJ2-3, with D tentatively TRBD1 (7 bases). Germline assignment: CDR1 MDHEN and CDR2 SYDVKM. This CDR3 comprises 15 residues. The V gene lost 6 bases and the J gene lost 3 bases, with 16 bases spanning the gap. CDR3 in amino acids: CASSRGGGWTDTQYF. In DNA, the CDR3 is TGTGCCAGCAGCCGTGGAGGGGGCTGGACAGATACGCAGTATTTT.

The rearrangement uses TRBV19 and TRBJ2-3, with D possibly TRBD1 on 6 matching bases. CDR1 and CDR2 from the germline V gene are LNHDA and SQIVND (reference sequence). CDR3 length: 14 residues. Trimming left V 6 bases short and J 1 base short, with 11 bases between. CDR3 DNA sequence: TGTGCCAGTAGGTGGGGACACGGCACAGATACGCAGTATTTT. It is translated as CASRWGHGTDTQYF.

This clone was picked up a small number of times. The V and J genes are TRBV7-9 and TRBJ2-2; D is unclear. The length of the CDR3 is 13 residues. Germline lookup yields CDR1 SEHNR and CDR2 FQNEAQ (reference sequence). Deletions cut 8 bases from V and 2 bases from J, with 9 bases between. The CDR3, as DNA: TGTGCCAGCCGGACCGCTAACACCGGGGAGCTGTTTTTT. Protein product: CASRTANTGELFF.

Remarks on this clone: Relative to the germline gene, one junction end is altered; a read error may explain this. V and J are TRBV7-9 and TRBJ1-3; no definite D call. The CDR3 runs 13 residues. Germline V gives CDR1 SEHNR, CDR2 FQNEAQ (reference sequence). The CDR3 DNA reads as TGCCTTTGTGGGTGGGCCCCTGGAAACACCATATATTTT. Amino acids: CLCGWAPGNTIYF.

The rearrangement joins TRBV7-8 to TRBJ1-4; TRBD1 might be the D (5 bases). The CDR3 consists of 15 residues. In germline, CDR1 is SGHVS, CDR2 FQNEAQ. V dropped 5 bases and J dropped 9 bases, with 19 bases sitting between them. The DNA of the CDR3 is TGTGCCAGCAGCCCACCTCAATCACGGGGGAAAAAACTGTTTTTT. Protein product: CASSPPQSRGKKLFF.